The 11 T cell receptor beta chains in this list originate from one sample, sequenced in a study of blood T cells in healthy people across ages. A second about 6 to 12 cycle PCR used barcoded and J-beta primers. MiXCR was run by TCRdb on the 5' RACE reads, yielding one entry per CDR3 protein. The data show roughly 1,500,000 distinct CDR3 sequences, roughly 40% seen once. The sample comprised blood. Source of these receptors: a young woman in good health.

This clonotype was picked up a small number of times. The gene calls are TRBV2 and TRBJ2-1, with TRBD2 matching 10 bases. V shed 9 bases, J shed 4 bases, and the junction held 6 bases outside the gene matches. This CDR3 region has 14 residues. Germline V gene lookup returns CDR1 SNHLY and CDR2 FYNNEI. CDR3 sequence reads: CARDGTSVYNEQFF. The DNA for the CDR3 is TGTGCCAGGGACGGGACTAGCGTATACAATGAGCAGTTCTTC.

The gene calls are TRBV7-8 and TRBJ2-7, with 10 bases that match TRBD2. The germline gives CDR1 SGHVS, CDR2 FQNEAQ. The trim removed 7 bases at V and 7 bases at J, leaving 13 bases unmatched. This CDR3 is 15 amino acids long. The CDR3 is CASTITSGNYNEQYF. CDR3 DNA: TGTGCCAGCACCATAACTAGCGGGAACTACAATGAGCAGTACTTC.

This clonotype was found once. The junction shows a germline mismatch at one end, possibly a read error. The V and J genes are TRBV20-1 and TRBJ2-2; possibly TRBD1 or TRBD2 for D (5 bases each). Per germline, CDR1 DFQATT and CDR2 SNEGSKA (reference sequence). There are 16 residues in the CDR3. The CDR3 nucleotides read TGCAGCGCTAGACGTCGAAGGGGACGAAACACCGGGGAGCTGTTTTTT. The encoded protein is CSARRRRGRNTGELFF.

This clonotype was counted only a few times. Here the CDR3 reads CATSDRTGRNEQYF. CDR3 DNA: TGTGCCACCAGTGACAGGACAGGGAGGAATGAGCAGTACTTC. V usage is TRBV24-1 and J usage is TRBJ2-7, with 8 bases matching TRBD1. CDR3 length: 14 amino acids. The V gene's germline CDR1 is KGHDR and CDR2 SFDVKD. Trimming took 4 bases from V and 7 from J; bases not matched to a gene: 8.

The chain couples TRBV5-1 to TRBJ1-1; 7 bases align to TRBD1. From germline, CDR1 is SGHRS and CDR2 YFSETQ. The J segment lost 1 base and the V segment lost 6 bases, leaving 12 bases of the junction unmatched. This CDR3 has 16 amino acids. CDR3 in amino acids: CASTAPIRQGNTEAFF. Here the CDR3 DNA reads TGCGCCAGCACCGCCCCCATCCGACAGGGGAACACTGAAGCTTTCTTT.

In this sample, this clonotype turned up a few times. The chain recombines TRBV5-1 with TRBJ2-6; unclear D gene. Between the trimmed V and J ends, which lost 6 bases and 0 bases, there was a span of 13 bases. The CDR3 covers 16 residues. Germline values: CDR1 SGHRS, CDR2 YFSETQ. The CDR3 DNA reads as TGCGCCAGCACTAGGAAAAAGGACTCTGGGGCCAACGTCCTGACTTTC. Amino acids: CASTRKKDSGANVLTF.

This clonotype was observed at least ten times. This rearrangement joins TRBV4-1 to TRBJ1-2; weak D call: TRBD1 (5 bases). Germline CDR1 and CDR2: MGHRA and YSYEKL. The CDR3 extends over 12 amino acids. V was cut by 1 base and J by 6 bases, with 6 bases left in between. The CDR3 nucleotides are TGCGCCAGCAGCCAAGGGGGGGATGGCTACACCTTC. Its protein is CASSQGGDGYTF.

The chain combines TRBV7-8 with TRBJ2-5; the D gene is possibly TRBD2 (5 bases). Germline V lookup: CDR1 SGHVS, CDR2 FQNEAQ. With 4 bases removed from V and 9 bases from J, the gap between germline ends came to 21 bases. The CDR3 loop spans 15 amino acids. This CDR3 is CASSSPGSNLVAQYF. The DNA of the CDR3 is TGTGCCAGCAGCTCCCCGGGGAGTAATTTAGTGGCCCAGTACTTC.

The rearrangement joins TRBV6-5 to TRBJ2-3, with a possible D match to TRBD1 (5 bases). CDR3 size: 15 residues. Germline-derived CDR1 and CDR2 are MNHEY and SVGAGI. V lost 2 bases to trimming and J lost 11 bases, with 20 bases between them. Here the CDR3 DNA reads TGTGCCAGCAGTTACATTGGCGATAGCACAGGTATGCAGTATTTT. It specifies CASSYIGDSTGMQYF.

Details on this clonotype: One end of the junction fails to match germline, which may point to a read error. CDR3 coding DNA: TGTGCCACCAGTGGGAGACTAGTGGGGGGGTACACAGATATGCAGTATTTT. Translated, it gives CATSGRLVGGYTDMQYF. The rearrangement links TRBV24-1 to TRBJ2-3, with 7 nucleotides matching TRBD2. CDR3 size: 17 residues. Germline loops: CDR1 KGHDR, CDR2 SFDVKD.

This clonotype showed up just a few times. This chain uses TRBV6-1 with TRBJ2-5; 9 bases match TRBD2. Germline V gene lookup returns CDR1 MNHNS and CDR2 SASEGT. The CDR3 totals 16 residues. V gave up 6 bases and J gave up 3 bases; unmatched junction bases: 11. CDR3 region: CASRSPRLADKETQYF. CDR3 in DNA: TGTGCCAGCAGATCCCCCCGACTAGCGGATAAAGAGACCCAGTACTTC.